The sequence of this T cell receptor beta chain was determined in a study of blood T cell repertoires in COVID-19. Overall study: Some COVID-19 samples were acute and others convalescent; all came from the United States, Italy and Spain. From T cells, B-cell-depleted T cells, or PBMCs came the material, which was cDNA or gDNA.

Study processing details: From reference gene primer amplification, estimates of nucleated cell counts were derived. TCRdb's table, derived via immunoSEQ multiplex PCR, lists solely in-frame clones and lacks some. V and J calls plus clone size are reproduced from that table; the DNA served to infer D and trimming. The sample has approximately 110,000 clones, approximately 85% seen once. The CDR3 loop spans 13 amino acids. Trimming pared 0 bases from V and 1 base from J, leaving 4 bases between. Germline CDR1 and CDR2: MNHEY and SVGAGI. This chain joins TRBV6-5 and TRBJ2-7; no reliable D call. The sequence was obtained from a human donor in a cohort sampled during active COVID-19. Specimen: peripheral blood. The CDR3 sequence is CASSYSESYEQYF. Here the CDR3 DNA reads TGTGCCAGCAGTTACTCTGAGTCCTACGAGCAGTACTTC.